This is a list of T cell receptor beta chains from one sample in a study of shared clonotypes between healthy human individuals. Data came from immunoSEQ multiplex PCR; TCRdb stores just in-frame clones and leaves some out. Of about 2 million clones listed, just under 95% were seen once; the top ten hold approximately 1.2%. Sequences were obtained from naive CD8+ T cells sorted from blood. The receptors were sampled from a man between 18 and 35 years old in good health. Each CDR3 is given with its conserved first and last residue. The D gene is left open where the match is weak. Rows may omit the clone size; those that give it use once, few, many or a size class.

d_gene	j_gene	v_gene	abundance	CDR3nt	CDR3aa
TRBD1	TRBJ1-5	TRBV27	NA	TGTGCCAGCAGACTACAGGGGTCGGGGAATCAGCCCCAGCATTTT	CASRLQGSGNQPQHF
TRBD1	TRBJ2-7	TRBV5-6	NA	TGTGCCAGCAGCTTTTTCCGGACAGGGGACTACGAGCAGTACTTC	CASSFFRTGDYEQYF
NA	TRBJ1-4	TRBV7-9	NA	TGTGCCAGCAGCCCCCCGGGGGCAACTAATGAAAAACTGTTTTTT	CASSPPGATNEKLFF
TRBD2	TRBJ2-1	TRBV4-1	NA	TGCGCCAGCAGCCAAGATCTCCCTAGCGGGGAGGTAAGAGAGCAGTTCTTC	CASSQDLPSGEVREQFF
NA	TRBJ2-1	TRBV15	NA	TGTGCCACCAGCAGACCCTACAATGAGCAGTTCTTC	CATSRPYNEQFF
TRBD1	TRBJ2-7	TRBV4-1	NA	TGCGCCAGCAGCCAACGGGACAGCTACGAGCAGTACTTC	CASSQRDSYEQYF
NA	TRBJ1-1	TRBV11-2	NA	TGTGCCAGCAGCTTAGTTTACCGGGACACATCTGAAGCTTTCTTT	CASSLVYRDTSEAFF
NA	TRBJ1-5	TRBV15	once	TGTGCCACCAGCAGAGGGCTAGAGGGGAACAATCAGCCCCAGCATTTT	CATSRGLEGNNQPQHF
NA	TRBJ2-7	TRBV12-1	once	TGTGCCAGCAGCTCCGGAGTATCGCCCTACGAGCAGTACTTC	CASSSGVSPYEQYF
NA	TRBJ2-1	TRBV28	NA	TGTGCCAGCAGTTTAAAGTACAATGAGCAGTTCTTC	CASSLKYNEQFF
NA	TRBJ1-1	TRBV20-1	NA	TGCAGTGCTAGCTGGAACACTGAAGCTTTCTTT	CSASWNTEAFF
NA	TRBJ1-3	TRBV27	NA	TGTGCCAGCAGTCCTCGGGACACAGGTAGAGGATTCTCTGGAAACACCATATATTTT	CASSPRDTGRGFSGNTIYF
TRBD1	TRBJ2-7	TRBV9	NA	TGTGCCAGCAGCGTACGGGACAGGGGGCTGGACGAGCAGTACTTC	CASSVRDRGLDEQYF
NA	TRBJ2-5	TRBV6-5	NA	TGTGCCAGCTGGGGCGAGGTTAAAGAGACCCAGTACTTC	CASWGEVKETQYF
TRBD1	TRBJ2-7	TRBV7-9	NA	TGTGCCAGCAGTCGACAGGGAGACGAGCAGTACTTC	CASSRQGDEQYF
TRBD2	TRBJ2-2	TRBV28	NA	TGTGCCAGCAGTTTAGCGGGGGGGAACACCGGGGAGCTGTTTTTT	CASSLAGGNTGELFF
NA	TRBJ2-7	TRBV27	NA	TGTGCCAGCAGTTCCACGGACCTTAAGGGGCAGTACTTC	CASSSTDLKGQYF
NA	TRBJ2-1	TRBV11-2	once	TGTGCCAGCAGCTTAGATCCTATGGGAGTTGAAGTAAATGAGCAGTTCTTC	CASSLDPMGVEVNEQFF
NA	TRBJ2-6	TRBV11-2	NA	TGTGCCAGCAGCTACACAGGGTCAAGATACTCTGGGGCCAACGTCCTGACTTTC	CASSYTGSRYSGANVLTF
NA	TRBJ1-2	TRBV7-9	NA	TGTGCCAGCAGCTACCGAGATGTCGGCTATGGCTACACCTTC	CASSYRDVGYGYTF
NA	TRBJ1-4	TRBV27	NA	TGTGCCAGCAGTATAGAGGGGGTCTCAGCCCCAACTAATGAAAAACTGTTTTTT	CASSIEGVSAPTNEKLFF
NA	TRBJ1-2	TRBV27	once	TGTGCCAGCAGTTTCGCCGGGTCGAGCTATGGCTACACCTTC	CASSFAGSSYGYTF
TRBD1	TRBJ2-5	TRBV5-1	NA	TGCGCCAGCAGCTGGATCCGGGACAGGGTAGAAGAGACCCAGTACTTC	CASSWIRDRVEETQYF
NA	TRBJ2-1	TRBV5-6	NA	TGTGCCAGCAGCTTGTCAGGCAATGAGCAGTTCTTC	CASSLSGNEQFF
NA	TRBJ1-2	TRBV7-9	NA	TGTGCCAGCAGCCACCCCCAGGAGGGACGAGGCTACACCTTC	CASSHPQEGRGYTF
TRBD2	TRBJ2-3	TRBV6-5	NA	TGTGCCAGCAGATCCGGACTAGCATCAGATACGCAGTATTTT	CASRSGLASDTQYF
NA	TRBJ2-7	TRBV7-8	NA	TGTGCCAGCAGCTTAGAATTGGCCTACGAGCAGTACTTC	CASSLELAYEQYF
NA	TRBJ2-1	TRBV5-4	once	TGTGCCAGCAGCTTGGGGAGCGGGTCAGGGGATGAGCAGTTCTTC	CASSLGSGSGDEQFF
NA	TRBJ1-1	TRBV6-1	NA	TGTGCCAGTAGAAGCACTATGAACACTGAAGCTTTCTTT	CASRSTMNTEAFF
NA	TRBJ2-7	TRBV4-3	NA	TGCGCCAGCAGCCAAGGTCCAGGTACCTACGAGCAGTACTTC	CASSQGPGTYEQYF
NA	TRBJ2-7	TRBV14	NA	TGTGCCAGCAGCCAAGATCACCGCTTGCAGTACTTC	CASSQDHRLQYF
NA	TRBJ1-5	TRBV27	NA	TGTGCCAGCAGTTTATCCCCCGGGTACGGGGACGCTCAGCCCCAGCATTTT	CASSLSPGYGDAQPQHF
NA	TRBJ1-1	TRBV5-1	NA	TGCGCCAGCAGCTTGCGGGGGTTCGATCCCCGTGAAGCTTTCTTT	CASSLRGFDPREAFF
NA	TRBJ1-5	TRBV13	NA	TGTGCCAGCAGCTTAGGCCAGGTCCCTCACAATCAGCCCCAGCATTTT	CASSLGQVPHNQPQHF
TRBD1	TRBJ1-2	TRBV28	NA	TGTGCCAGCAGACAGGGGCACTATGGCTACACCTTC	CASRQGHYGYTF
NA	TRBJ1-2	TRBV10-2	NA	TGCGCCAGCAGTGAGGAAGAGGGCTCTAACTATGGCTACACCTTC	CASSEEEGSNYGYTF
NA	TRBJ2-5	TRBV19	NA	TGTGCCAGTAGTATTGTACACTCGGAGACCCAGTACTTC	CASSIVHSETQYF
NA	TRBJ2-1	TRBV5-6	once	TGTGCCAGCAGCTTGGGAGGTGAGCAGTTCTTC	CASSLGGEQFF
TRBD1	TRBJ2-1	TRBV6-4	NA	TGTGCCAGCAGTCTGGACAGGAATTACAATGAGCAGTTCTTC	CASSLDRNYNEQFF
NA	TRBJ2-3	TRBV29-1	NA	TGCAGCGTGACCGGGACTGGAGACACAGATACGCAGTATTTT	CSVTGTGDTDTQYF
TRBD1	TRBJ2-3	TRBV5-5	NA	TGTGCCAGCATCAATACCGGGACAGGGGAAGATACGCAGTATTTT	CASINTGTGEDTQYF
NA	TRBJ1-2	TRBV4-1	NA	TGCGCCAGCAGCCAAGATGGCGGGGGTCCCCGCTATGGCTACACCTTC	CASSQDGGGPRYGYTF
NA	TRBJ2-7	TRBV5-1	NA	TGCGCCAGCAGCTTGGACCCCCCAGTCGAGCAGTACTTC	CASSLDPPVEQYF
NA	TRBJ2-1	TRBV4-3	NA	TGCGCCAGCAGCTATAAAGGCGCAGGTAACAATGAGCAGTTCTTC	CASSYKGAGNNEQFF
NA	TRBJ1-1	TRBV28	NA	TGTGCCAGCAGTGAACAGGGATTTGGTACTGAAGCTTTCTTT	CASSEQGFGTEAFF
TRBD2	TRBJ2-1	TRBV10-3	NA	TGTGCCATCAGTGTCACTAGCGGGGGGGCCGAGTACAATGAGCAGTTCTTC	CAISVTSGGAEYNEQFF
NA	TRBJ1-1	TRBV6-5	NA	TGTGCCAGCAGTTACCTCGATGGAGGGACTGAAGCTTTCTTT	CASSYLDGGTEAFF
NA	TRBJ1-2	TRBV2	NA	TGTGCCAGCAGTGACATGGGAAGCTATGGCTACACCTTC	CASSDMGSYGYTF
NA	TRBJ1-3	TRBV30	NA	TGTGCCTGGAGTGTAGCTGGAAACACCATATATTTT	CAWSVAGNTIYF
NA	TRBJ2-1	TRBV10-2	NA	TGCGCCAGCAGTCCATTCAACAATGAGCAGTTCTTC	CASSPFNNEQFF
TRBD2	TRBJ2-5	TRBV6-6	once	TGTGCCAGCAGTCCTCCGGGGGGGGAAGAGACCCAGTACTTC	CASSPPGGEETQYF
NA	TRBJ2-1	TRBV7-3	NA	TGTGCCAGCAGCCCCATGGGGGGAATGGACAATGAGCAGTTCTTC	CASSPMGGMDNEQFF
NA	TRBJ1-1	TRBV19	NA	TGTGCCAGTAGTCTGGGGAAGGGCACTGAAGCTTTCTTT	CASSLGKGTEAFF
NA	TRBJ1-1	TRBV7-9	NA	TGTGCCAGCAGCTTAACCAGTCTGAACACTGAAGCTTTCTTT	CASSLTSLNTEAFF
TRBD2	TRBJ2-2	TRBV2	NA	TGTGCCAGCAGTGATACTAGCGGGGGCGCCAACACCGGGGAGCTGTTTTTT	CASSDTSGGANTGELFF
NA	TRBJ2-5	TRBV25-1	NA	TGTGCCAGTGCTACAGGGCAAGGAGAGACCCAGTACTTC	CASATGQGETQYF
TRBD2	TRBJ2-3	TRBV7-8	NA	TGTGCCAGCAGCTCTAGCGGGAGGACAGATACGCAGTATTTT	CASSSSGRTDTQYF
NA	TRBJ1-5	TRBV27	NA	TGTGCCAGCAGTTTATCGAGCGGAACGCCCCAGCATTTT	CASSLSSGTPQHF
NA	TRBJ1-1	TRBV19	NA	TGTGCCAGTAGACAGGGTGGTACTGAAGCTTTCTTT	CASRQGGTEAFF